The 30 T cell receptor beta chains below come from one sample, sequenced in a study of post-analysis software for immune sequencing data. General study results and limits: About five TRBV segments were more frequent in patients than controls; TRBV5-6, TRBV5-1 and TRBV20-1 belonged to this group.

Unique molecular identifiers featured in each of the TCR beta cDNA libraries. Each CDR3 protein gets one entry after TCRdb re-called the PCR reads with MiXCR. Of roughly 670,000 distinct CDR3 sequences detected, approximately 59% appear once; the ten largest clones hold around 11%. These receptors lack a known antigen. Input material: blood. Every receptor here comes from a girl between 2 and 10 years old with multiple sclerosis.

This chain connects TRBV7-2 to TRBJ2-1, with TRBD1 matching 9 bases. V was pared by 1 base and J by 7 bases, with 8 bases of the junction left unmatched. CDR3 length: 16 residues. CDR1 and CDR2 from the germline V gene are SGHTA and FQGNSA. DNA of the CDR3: TGTGCCAGCAGCTTAGGGGGGACAGGGAGGGTTAATGAGCAGTTCTTC. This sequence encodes CASSLGGTGRVNEQFF.

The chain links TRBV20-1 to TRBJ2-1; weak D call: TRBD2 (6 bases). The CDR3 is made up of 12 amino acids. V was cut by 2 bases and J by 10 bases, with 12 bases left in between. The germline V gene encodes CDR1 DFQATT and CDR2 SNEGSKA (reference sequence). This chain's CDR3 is CSARWGGDEQFF. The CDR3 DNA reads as TGCAGTGCTAGATGGGGCGGGGACGAGCAGTTCTTC.

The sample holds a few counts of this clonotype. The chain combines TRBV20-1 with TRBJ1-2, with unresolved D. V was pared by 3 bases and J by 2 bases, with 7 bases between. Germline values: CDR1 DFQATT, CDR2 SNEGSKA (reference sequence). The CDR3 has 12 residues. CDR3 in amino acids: CSARAQNYGYTF. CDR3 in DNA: TGCAGTGCTAGGGCACAGAACTATGGCTACACCTTC.

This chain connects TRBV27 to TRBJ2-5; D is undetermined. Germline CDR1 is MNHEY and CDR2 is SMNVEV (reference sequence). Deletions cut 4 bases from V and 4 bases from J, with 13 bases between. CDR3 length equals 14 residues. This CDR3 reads CASSSFVSGETQYF. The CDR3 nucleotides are TGTGCCAGCAGTTCTTTCGTGAGTGGAGAGACCCAGTACTTC.

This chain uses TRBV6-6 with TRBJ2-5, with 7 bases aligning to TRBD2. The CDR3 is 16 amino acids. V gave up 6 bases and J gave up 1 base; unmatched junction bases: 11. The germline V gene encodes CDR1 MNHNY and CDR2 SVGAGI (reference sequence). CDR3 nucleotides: TGTGCCAGCAGGTTGGCGGGAGAGGGGATCCAAGAGACCCAGTACTTC. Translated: CASRLAGEGIQETQYF.

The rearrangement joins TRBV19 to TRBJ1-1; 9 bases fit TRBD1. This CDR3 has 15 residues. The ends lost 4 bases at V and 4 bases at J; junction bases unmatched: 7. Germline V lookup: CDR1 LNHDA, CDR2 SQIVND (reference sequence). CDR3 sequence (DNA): TGTGCCAGTAGTAGGTACTGGGACAGGGCCACTGAAGCTTTCTTT. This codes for CASSRYWDRATEAFF.

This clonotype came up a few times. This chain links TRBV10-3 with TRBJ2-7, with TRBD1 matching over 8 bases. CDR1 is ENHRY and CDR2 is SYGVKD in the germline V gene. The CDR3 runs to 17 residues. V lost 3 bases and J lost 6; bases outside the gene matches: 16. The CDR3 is CAISENRLTGERGEQYF. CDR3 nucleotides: TGTGCCATCAGTGAAAATAGATTGACAGGGGAACGTGGCGAGCAGTACTTC.

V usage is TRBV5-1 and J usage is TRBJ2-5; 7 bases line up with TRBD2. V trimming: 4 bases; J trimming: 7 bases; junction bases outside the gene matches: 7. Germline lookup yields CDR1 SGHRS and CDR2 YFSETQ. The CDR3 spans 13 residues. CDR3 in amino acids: CASSGGRGGTQYF. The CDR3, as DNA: TGCGCCAGCAGCGGGGGTCGCGGGGGGACCCAGTACTTC.

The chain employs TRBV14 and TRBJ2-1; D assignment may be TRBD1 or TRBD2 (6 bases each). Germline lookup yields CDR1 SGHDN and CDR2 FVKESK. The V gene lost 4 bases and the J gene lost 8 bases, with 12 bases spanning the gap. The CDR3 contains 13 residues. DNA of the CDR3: TGTGCCAGCAGCCCGGGGGCTATGGATGAGCAGTTCTTC. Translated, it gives CASSPGAMDEQFF.

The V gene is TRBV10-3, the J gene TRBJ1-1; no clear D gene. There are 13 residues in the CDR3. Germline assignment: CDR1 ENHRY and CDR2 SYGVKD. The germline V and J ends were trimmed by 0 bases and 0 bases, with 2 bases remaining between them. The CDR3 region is CAISESMNTEAFF. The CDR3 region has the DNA TGTGCCATCAGTGAGTCTATGAACACTGAAGCTTTCTTT.

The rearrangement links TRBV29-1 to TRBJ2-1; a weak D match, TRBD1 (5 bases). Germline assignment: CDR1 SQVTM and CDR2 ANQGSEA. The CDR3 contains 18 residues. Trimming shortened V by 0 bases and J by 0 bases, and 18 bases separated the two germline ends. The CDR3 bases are TGCAGCGTTGAAGACCTCTTCCTGACAGATACCTCCTACAATGAGCAGTTCTTC. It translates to CSVEDLFLTDTSYNEQFF.

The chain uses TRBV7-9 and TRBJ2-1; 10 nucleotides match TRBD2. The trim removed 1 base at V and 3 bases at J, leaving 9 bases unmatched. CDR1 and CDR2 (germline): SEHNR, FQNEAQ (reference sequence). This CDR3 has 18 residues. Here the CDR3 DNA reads TGTGCCAGCAGCTTAGTGGTCTGGGCTAGCGGGGGCTACAATGAGCAGTTCTTC. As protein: CASSLVVWASGGYNEQFF. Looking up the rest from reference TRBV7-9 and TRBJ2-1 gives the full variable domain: DTGVSQNPRHKITKRGQNVTFRCDPISEHNRLYWYRQTLGQGPEFLTYFQNEAQLEKSRLLSDRFSAERPKGSFSTLEIQRTEQGDSAMYLCASSLVVWASGGYNEQFFGPGTRLTVL.

The CDR3 DNA reads TGTGCCAGCAGCTTAGATTCAGGGGTACCAACTGAAGCTTTCTTT. Protein sequence: CASSLDSGVPTEAFF. J is TRBJ1-1 and V is TRBV11-2, with TRBD1 as a possible D gene (6 bases). This CDR3 has 15 amino acids. CDR1 SGHAT and CDR2 FQNNGV come from the germline V gene. The V end was cut by 0 bases, the J end by 5 bases, with 13 bases between.

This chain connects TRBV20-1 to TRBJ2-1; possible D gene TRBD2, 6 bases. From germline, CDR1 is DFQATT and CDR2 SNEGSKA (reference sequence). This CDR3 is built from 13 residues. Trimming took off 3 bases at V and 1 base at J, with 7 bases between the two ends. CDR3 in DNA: TGCAGTGCTAGGGCGGGGTCCTACAATGAGCAGTTCTTC. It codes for CSARAGSYNEQFF.

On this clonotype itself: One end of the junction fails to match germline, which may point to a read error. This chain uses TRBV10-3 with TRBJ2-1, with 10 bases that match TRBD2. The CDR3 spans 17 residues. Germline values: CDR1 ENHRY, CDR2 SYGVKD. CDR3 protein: CVATPARPGLARNVQFF. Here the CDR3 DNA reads TGTGTCGCTACACCTGCGAGGCCGGGACTAGCGAGGAATGTGCAGTTCTTC.

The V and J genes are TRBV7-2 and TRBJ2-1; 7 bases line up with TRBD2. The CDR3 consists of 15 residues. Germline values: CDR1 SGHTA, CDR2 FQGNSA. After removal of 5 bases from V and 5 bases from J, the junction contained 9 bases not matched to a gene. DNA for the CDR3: TGTGCCAGCAGCCCAGGGACTATCCTGGACAATGAGCAGTTCTTC. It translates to CASSPGTILDNEQFF.

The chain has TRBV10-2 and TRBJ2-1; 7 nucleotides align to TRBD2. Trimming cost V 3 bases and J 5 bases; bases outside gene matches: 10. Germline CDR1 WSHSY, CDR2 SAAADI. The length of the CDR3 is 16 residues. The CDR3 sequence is CASSDSPSGYNNEQFF. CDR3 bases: TGCGCCAGCAGTGACAGTCCTAGCGGCTACAACAATGAGCAGTTCTTC.

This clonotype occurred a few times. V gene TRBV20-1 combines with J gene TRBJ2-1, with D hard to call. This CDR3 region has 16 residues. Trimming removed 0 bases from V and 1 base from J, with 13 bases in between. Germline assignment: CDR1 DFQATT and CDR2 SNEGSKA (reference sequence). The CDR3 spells CSARDRRAASYNEQFF. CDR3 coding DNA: TGCAGTGCTAGAGATCGAAGGGCGGCATCCTACAATGAGCAGTTCTTC.

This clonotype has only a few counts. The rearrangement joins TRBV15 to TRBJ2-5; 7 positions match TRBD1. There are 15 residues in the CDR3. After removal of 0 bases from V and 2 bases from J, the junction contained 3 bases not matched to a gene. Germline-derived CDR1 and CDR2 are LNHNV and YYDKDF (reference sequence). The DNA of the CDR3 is TGTGCCACCAGCAGAGACAGGGGGAATCAAGAGACCCAGTACTTC. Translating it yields CATSRDRGNQETQYF.

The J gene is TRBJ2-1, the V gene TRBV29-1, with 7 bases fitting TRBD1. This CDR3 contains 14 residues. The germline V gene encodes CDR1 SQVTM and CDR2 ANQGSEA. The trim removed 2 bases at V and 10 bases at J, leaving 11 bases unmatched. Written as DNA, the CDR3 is TGCAGCGTTGAATACAGGGGATACGGGCGAGAGCAGTTCTTC. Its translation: CSVEYRGYGREQFF.

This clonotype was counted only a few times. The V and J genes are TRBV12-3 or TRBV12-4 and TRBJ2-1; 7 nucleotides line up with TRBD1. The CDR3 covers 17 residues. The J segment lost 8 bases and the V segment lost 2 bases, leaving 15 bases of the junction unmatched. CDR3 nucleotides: TGTGCCAGCAGTTTAATCGGACAGGCTGAGTTTGGGGATGAGCAGTTCTTC. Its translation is CASSLIGQAEFGDEQFF.

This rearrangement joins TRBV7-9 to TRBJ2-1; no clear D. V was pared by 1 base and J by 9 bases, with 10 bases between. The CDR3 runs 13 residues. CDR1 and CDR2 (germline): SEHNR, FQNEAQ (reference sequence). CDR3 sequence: CASSLEVGSEQFF. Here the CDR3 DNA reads TGTGCCAGCAGCTTAGAAGTCGGCTCTGAGCAGTTCTTC.

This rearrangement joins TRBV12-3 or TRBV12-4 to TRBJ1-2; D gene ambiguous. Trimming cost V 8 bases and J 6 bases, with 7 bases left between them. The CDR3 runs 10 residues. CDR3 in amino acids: CASGRDGYTF. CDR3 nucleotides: TGTGCCAGCGGAAGAGATGGCTACACCTTC.

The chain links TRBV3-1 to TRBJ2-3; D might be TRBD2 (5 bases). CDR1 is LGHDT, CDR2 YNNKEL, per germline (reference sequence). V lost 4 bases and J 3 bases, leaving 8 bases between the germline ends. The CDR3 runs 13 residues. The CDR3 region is CASSRLATDTQYF. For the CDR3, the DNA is TGTGCCAGCAGCCGATTAGCGACAGATACGCAGTATTTT.

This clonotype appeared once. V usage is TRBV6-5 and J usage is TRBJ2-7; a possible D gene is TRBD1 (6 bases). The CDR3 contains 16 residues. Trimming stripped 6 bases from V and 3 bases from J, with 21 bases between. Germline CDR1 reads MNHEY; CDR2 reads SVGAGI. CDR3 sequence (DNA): TGTGCCAGCAGCTCTAGGCCTGGGGGCATTCTCTACGAGCAGTACTTC. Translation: CASSSRPGGILYEQYF.

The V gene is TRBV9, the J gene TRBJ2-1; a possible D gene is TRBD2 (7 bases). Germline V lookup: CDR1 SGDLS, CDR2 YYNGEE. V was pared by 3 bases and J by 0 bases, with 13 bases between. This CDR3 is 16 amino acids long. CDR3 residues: CASSAGGGSSYNEQFF. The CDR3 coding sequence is TGTGCCAGCAGCGCTGGGGGCGGGAGCTCCTACAATGAGCAGTTCTTC. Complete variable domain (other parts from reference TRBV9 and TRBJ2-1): DSGVTQTPKHLITATGQRVTLRCSPRSGDLSVYWYQQSLDQGLQFLIQYYNGEERAKGNILERFSAQQFPDLHSELNLSSLELGDSALYFCASSAGGGSSYNEQFFGPGTRLTVL.

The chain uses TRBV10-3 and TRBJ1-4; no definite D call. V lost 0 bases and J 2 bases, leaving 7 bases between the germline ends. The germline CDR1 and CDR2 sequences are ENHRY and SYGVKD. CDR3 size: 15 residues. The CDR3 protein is CAISESTDTNEKLFF. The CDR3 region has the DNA TGTGCCATCAGTGAGTCCACAGATACTAATGAAAAACTGTTTTTT.

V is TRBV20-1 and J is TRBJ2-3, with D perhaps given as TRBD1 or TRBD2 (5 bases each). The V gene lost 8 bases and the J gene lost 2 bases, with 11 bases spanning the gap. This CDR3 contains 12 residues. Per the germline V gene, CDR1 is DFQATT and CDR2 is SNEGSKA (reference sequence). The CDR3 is CSPGTHTDTQYF. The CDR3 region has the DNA TGCAGTCCCGGGACCCACACAGATACGCAGTATTTT.

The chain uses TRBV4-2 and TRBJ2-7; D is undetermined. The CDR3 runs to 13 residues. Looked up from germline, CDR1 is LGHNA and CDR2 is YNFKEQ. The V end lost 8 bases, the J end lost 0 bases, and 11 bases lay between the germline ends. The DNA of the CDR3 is TGTGCCAGCCGCCTAGAGAGCTCCTACGAGCAGTACTTC. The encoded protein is CASRLESSYEQYF.

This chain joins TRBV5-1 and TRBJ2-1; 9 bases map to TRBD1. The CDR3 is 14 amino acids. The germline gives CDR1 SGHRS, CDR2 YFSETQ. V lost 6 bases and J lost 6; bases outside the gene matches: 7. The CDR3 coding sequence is TGCGCCAGCACCCGGACAGGGGTACTCAATGAGCAGTTCTTC. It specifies CASTRTGVLNEQFF.